This passage covers 10 T cell receptor beta chains from one sample sequenced in a study of cytomegalovirus exposure and HLA in healthy donors. PCR amplification relied on 60 Vbeta primers (plus 13 Jbeta primers). Method: immunoSEQ multiplex PCR; TCRdb's copy keeps in-frame clones and lacks some. The table includes some 30,000 clones, 40% to 45% detected once. Material for sequencing was PBMCs. These receptors were taken from a woman aged 50 to 65 in good health and CMV-seronegative.

This clone was counted a few times. Written as DNA, the CDR3 is TGTGCCTGGAGTGTGGGGGGGCGGGGAGAGACCCAGTACTTC. This codes for CAWSVGGRGETQYF. The chain employs TRBV30 and TRBJ2-5, with D possibly matching TRBD2 (7 bases). Germline V gene data show CDR1 as GTSNPN and CDR2 as SVGIG (reference sequence). Trimming pared 0 bases from V and 4 bases from J, leaving 12 bases between. The CDR3 length is 14 residues.

The rearrangement uses TRBV19 and TRBJ2-7; tentatively, D is TRBD2 (6 bases). The germline gives CDR1 LNHDA, CDR2 SQIVND (reference sequence). V lost 10 bases and J 4 bases, leaving 17 bases between the germline ends. This CDR3 is 13 amino acids long. CDR3 amino acids: CATNPTGGYEQYF. The CDR3 DNA reads as TGTGCCACCAACCCTACTGGGGGGTACGAGCAGTACTTC.

V is TRBV18 and J is TRBJ2-5, with 14 bases identical to TRBD2. Germline assignment: CDR1 KGHSH and CDR2 LQKENI. Trimming at V came to 4 bases and at J to 5 bases, leaving 6 bases not matched to a gene. The CDR3 consists of 16 residues. This CDR3 reads CASSLPGLAGVETQYF. The CDR3 nucleotides read TGTGCCAGCTCACTCCCGGGACTAGCGGGAGTGGAGACCCAGTACTTC.

The rearrangement joins TRBV12-5 to TRBJ1-4; 9 nucleotides align to TRBD1. The CDR3 runs to 14 residues. Germline V gene data show CDR1 as LGHNT and CDR2 as FRNRAP. The J segment lost 7 bases and the V segment lost 8 bases, leaving 8 bases of the junction unmatched. Here the CDR3 reads CASKIGTGTEKLFF. The CDR3 DNA reads as TGTGCTAGTAAGATCGGGACAGGGACTGAAAAACTGTTTTTT.

The rearrangement links TRBV6-5 to TRBJ2-1; the match to TRBD1 covers 7 bases. Germline V gene data show CDR1 as MNHEY and CDR2 as SVGAGI. This CDR3 spans 16 amino acids. V lost 0 bases to trimming and J lost 3 bases; unmatched junction nucleotides: 5. This CDR3 is CASSYSRTGHYNEQFF. The CDR3 bases are TGTGCCAGCAGTTACTCGAGGACAGGCCACTACAATGAGCAGTTCTTC.

This chain links TRBV29-1 with TRBJ2-3; TRBD2 aligns across 8 bases. This CDR3 spans 14 amino acids. V lost 7 bases, J lost 0 bases, and 6 bases stayed unmatched. CDR1 and CDR2 from the germline V gene are SQVTM and ANQGSEA. The CDR3 is CSARLATSTDTQYF. As DNA, the CDR3 is TGCAGCGCACGACTAGCGACTAGCACAGATACGCAGTATTTT.

This chain connects TRBV15 to TRBJ2-7, with 8 bases lining up with TRBD1. V shed 0 bases and J 3 bases; nucleotides not matched to a gene: 1. Germline CDR1 LNHNV, CDR2 YYDKDF (reference sequence). The CDR3 runs 14 residues. The CDR3 DNA follows: TGTGCCACCAGCAGAGACAGGGGGCTCTACGAGCAGTACTTC. The encoded protein is CATSRDRGLYEQYF.

J is TRBJ1-2 and V is TRBV4-1; 8 nucleotides agree with TRBD1. V shed 2 bases and J 4 bases; nucleotides not matched to a gene: 3. The CDR3 has 14 amino acids. Germline V gene data show CDR1 as MGHRA and CDR2 as YSYEKL. The CDR3 reads CASSQYTGGYGYTF. The CDR3 DNA is TGCGCCAGCAGCCAATATACAGGGGGCTATGGCTACACCTTC.

The rearrangement links TRBV5-5 to TRBJ1-2; D ambiguous. V was pared by 4 bases and J by 5 bases, with 18 bases between. The CDR3 has 15 amino acids. The germline CDR1 and CDR2 sequences are SGHKS and YYEKEE (reference sequence). CDR3 bases: TGTGCCAGCAGCCTTTGGCTCGGAGATATATATGGCTACACCTTC. Amino acid sequence: CASSLWLGDIYGYTF.

The J gene is TRBJ2-5, the V gene TRBV7-7; the match to TRBD1 covers 7 bases. The CDR3 runs 15 residues. CDR1 and CDR2 from the germline V gene are SSHAT and FNYEAQ (reference sequence). The trim removed 4 bases at V and 4 bases at J, leaving 9 bases unmatched. The CDR3 nucleotides read TGTGCCAGCAGCTCACTAACAGGGGCGCGAGAGACCCAGTACTTC. Encoded protein: CASSSLTGARETQYF.